Listed here are 23 T cell receptor beta chains from one sample, sequenced in a study of T cells in Graves' hyperthyroidism and ophthalmopathy. RNA transcripts yielded amplified TCR beta CDR3 regions. In the first-round RT-PCR of the TCR CDR3, the HTBI primer set was used. Each CDR3 protein gets one entry after TCRdb re-called the multiplex PCR reads with MiXCR. Here the sample spans some 510,000 distinct CDR3 sequences, 46% being singletons. Source material: peripheral blood or thyroid tissue (not recorded which). These receptor sequences come from a woman younger than 30 with Graves' hyperthyroidism.

On this clonotype: One base away lies a much larger clone, so this may be a sequencing read error. The V call is TRBV9, the J call TRBJ1-3; 7 bases line up with TRBD1. The CDR3 extends over 14 amino acids. J gave up 5 bases and V 4 bases, and 6 bases lay outside the gene matches. CDR1 is SGDLS and CDR2 is YYNGEE in the germline V gene. CDR3 nucleotides: TGTGCCAGCAGCTTGACAGGGATCAGAAACACCATATATTTT. This sequence encodes CASSLTGIRNTIYF.

This clonotype was counted at least ten times. V is TRBV11-2 and J is TRBJ1-2, with D uncertain. Trimming took off 5 bases at V and 7 bases at J, with 8 bases between the two ends. Germline values: CDR1 SGHAT, CDR2 FQNNGV. The CDR3 consists of 11 residues. The CDR3 is CASSHLIGYTF. CDR3 DNA sequence: TGTGCCAGCAGCCATTTGATTGGCTACACCTTC.

Points on this clonotype: The DNA is omitted, as the CDR3 cannot be located on it reliably, and the CDR3 follows TCRdb's listing. This chain links TRBV2 with TRBJ1-2. The length of the CDR3 is 16 amino acids, counting both ends. Germline CDR1 reads SNHLY; CDR2 reads FYNNEI. CDR3 in amino acids: CASICSARRGDYGYTF.

This clonotype was recorded many times. CDR3 loop: CASSFGRGGVEQYF. The CDR3 DNA follows: TGTGCCAGCAGCTTCGGGAGAGGGGGGGTCGAGCAGTACTTC. The V gene is TRBV7-8, the J gene TRBJ2-7; D is perhaps TRBD2 (7 bases). The germline V gene encodes CDR1 SGHVS and CDR2 FQNEAQ. Deletions cut 3 bases from V and 6 bases from J, with 15 bases between. The CDR3 extends over 14 amino acids.

V and J are TRBV5-5 and TRBJ2-5, with D unclear. Trimming took 2 bases from V and 5 from J, leaving 13 bases between them. The germline V gene has CDR1 SGHKS and CDR2 YYEKEE (reference sequence). The CDR3 runs 14 residues. The DNA for the CDR3 is TGTGCCAGCAGCTTAGCGTCAGGTTACGAGACCCAGTACTTC. Translation: CASSLASGYETQYF.

The chain recombines TRBV7-9 with TRBJ1-2; D gene unclear. CDR3 length: 14 residues. Germline V gene lookup returns CDR1 SEHNR and CDR2 FQNEAQ (reference sequence). Between the trimmed V and J ends, which lost 5 bases and 4 bases, there was a span of 14 bases. As DNA, the CDR3 is TGTGCCAGCAGCCCTGGATGGGAGGGCTATGGCTACACCTTC. This sequence encodes CASSPGWEGYGYTF.

This clonotype was recorded at least ten times. The V and J genes are TRBV7-8 and TRBJ1-2, with TRBD1 as a possible D gene (6 bases). Germline-derived CDR1 and CDR2 are SGHVS and FQNEAQ. The CDR3 loop spans 15 amino acids. V lost 4 bases, J lost 8 bases, and 20 bases lay in between. The CDR3 sequence is CASSSAGPGARGYTF. The CDR3 DNA follows: TGTGCCAGCAGCTCAGCCGGACCGGGGGCGCGAGGCTACACCTTC.

This clonotype was seen a few times. Mismatch with germline at one junction end may stem from a read error. The chain links TRBV6-5 to TRBJ2-5, with TRBD2 matching 7 bases. The J call may be in error: the DNA end matches TRBJ2-7 better. Germline lookup yields CDR1 MNHEY and CDR2 SVGAGI. This CDR3 has 11 residues. CDR3 protein: CAISGGDEQYF. The DNA of the CDR3 is TGTGCCATCAGTGGGGGGGACGAGCAGTACTTC.

The rearrangement links TRBV7-9 to TRBJ2-7; TRBD2 matches at 8 bases. J gave up 6 bases and V 3 bases, and 7 bases lay outside the gene matches. The CDR3 runs 14 residues. In germline, CDR1 is SEHNR, CDR2 FQNEAQ (reference sequence). In nucleotides, the CDR3 is TGTGCCAGCAGCTTGAGCGGGAGAACGACCGAGCAGTACTTC. It codes for CASSLSGRTTEQYF.

J is TRBJ2-5 and V is TRBV3-1; the D gene is possibly TRBD2 (6 bases). Germline V gives CDR1 LGHDT, CDR2 YNNKEL (reference sequence). The V gene lost 3 bases and the J gene lost 4 bases, with 18 bases spanning the gap. The CDR3 loop spans 16 amino acids. The CDR3 here is CASSQSQWTIGETQYF. Written as DNA, the CDR3 is TGTGCCAGCAGCCAGTCGCAATGGACTATTGGAGAGACCCAGTACTTC.

The genes are TRBV10-3 and TRBJ2-7, with D perhaps matching TRBD1 (5 bases). The ends were cut back, 10 bases at V and 0 bases at J, with 19 bases in the middle. CDR1 and CDR2 (germline): ENHRY, SYGVKD. The CDR3 contains 15 residues. The CDR3 is CASSDSRDISYEQYF. CDR3 sequence (DNA): TGTGCCAGCAGCGACAGCCGCGACATCTCCTACGAGCAGTACTTC.

This clonotype has more than one count but fewer than ten. The chain uses TRBV5-6 and TRBJ1-4; D uncertain. In germline, CDR1 is SGHDT, CDR2 YYEEEE. V was trimmed by 1 base and J by 5 bases, leaving 15 bases between them. There are 16 residues in the CDR3. The CDR3 coding sequence is TGTGCCAGCAGCTTGATCCCAGCAGGTCGAAATGAAAAACTGTTTTTT. It is translated as CASSLIPAGRNEKLFF.

The chain has TRBV20-1 and TRBJ1-5; 8 bases agree with TRBD1. The CDR3 is made up of 15 amino acids. Trimming removed 1 base from V and 6 bases from J; junction bases left unmatched: 8. CDR1 DFQATT and CDR2 SNEGSKA come from the germline V gene (reference sequence). For the CDR3, the DNA is TGCAGTGCTAGAGTTAGGACAGGGTTGGTTCAGCCCCAGCATTTT. It codes for CSARVRTGLVQPQHF.

With respect to this clonotype: A far more abundant clone sits one base away, making this likely a read error. The V gene is TRBV7-9, the J gene TRBJ1-1; 7 bases line up with TRBD1. CDR1 and CDR2 (germline): SEHNR, FQNEAQ (reference sequence). The trim removed 7 bases at V and 1 base at J, leaving 3 bases unmatched. This CDR3 is built from 13 residues. Here the CDR3 DNA reads TGTGCCAGCAACCGGGACAGGAACACTGAAGCTTTCTTT. Its protein product is CASNRDRNTEAFF.

The chain recombines TRBV5-1 with TRBJ2-5, with D tentatively TRBD1 or TRBD2 (6 bases each). V lost 1 base, J lost 5 bases, and 18 bases lay in between. The CDR3 spans 16 residues. The V gene's germline CDR1 is SGHRS and CDR2 YFSETQ. CDR3 sequence (DNA): TGCGCCAGCAGCTTGAGGGGGAGCGGGCCCGTTGAGACCCAGTACTTC. This sequence encodes CASSLRGSGPVETQYF.

This clonotype has a single count. This may be a read error: a much more frequent sequence differs by one nucleotide. The chain is built from TRBV10-3 and TRBJ2-7; the D gene is possibly TRBD1 (6 bases). Germline CDR1 reads ENHRY; CDR2 reads SYGVKD. The CDR3 is made up of 12 amino acids. Written as DNA, the CDR3 is TGTGCCATCGGACAGCCGAACTACGAGCAGCACTTC. Translating it yields CAIGQPNYEQHF.

For this clonotype: This may arise from a read error, as a much more abundant clone is one base away. The conserved phenylalanine or tryptophan normally closing the CDR3 is absent here, so this likely arose from a read error. The genes are TRBV13 and TRBJ2-7, with D possibly TRBD2 on 6 matching bases. V dropped 5 bases and J dropped 1 base, with 9 bases sitting between them. Germline V gives CDR1 PRHDT, CDR2 FYEKMQ (reference sequence). CDR3 length: 13 residues. The CDR3 coding sequence is TGTGCCAGCAGCCCGGGACTTTCCTACGAGCAGTACCTC. Amino acids: CASSPGLSYEQYL.

This clonotype was detected many times. The V and J genes are TRBV10-3 and TRBJ2-5; weak D call: TRBD1 (6 bases). The CDR3 contains 13 residues. V shed 10 bases and J shed 4 bases, with 16 bases lying between them. The germline gives CDR1 ENHRY, CDR2 SYGVKD. CDR3 sequence (DNA): TGTGCCAGCAGGGTGACAGGTCGAGAGACCCAGTACTTC. Its protein is CASRVTGRETQYF.

This clonotype was seen repeatedly, ten times or more. V usage is TRBV2 and J usage is TRBJ1-2; D possibly corresponds to TRBD1 (6 bases). This CDR3 contains 13 residues. CDR1 is SNHLY, CDR2 FYNNEI, per germline. Deletions cut 2 bases from V and 7 bases from J, with 11 bases between. In DNA form, the CDR3 reads TGTGCCAGCAGTGAATCCAGGGGAGGTGGCTACACCTTC. Its translation: CASSESRGGGYTF.

This clonotype has only a few counts. J is TRBJ1-1 and V is TRBV7-3, with 7 bases matching TRBD1. CDR1 and CDR2 (germline): SGHTA, FQGTGA. The CDR3 consists of 15 residues. Germline trimming cut 5 bases from V and 2 bases from J; bases unmatched to any gene: 8. CDR3 protein: CASSHPLGGNTEAFF. The CDR3 bases are TGTGCCAGCAGCCACCCCTTAGGGGGCAACACTGAAGCTTTCTTT. Using reference TRBV7-3 and TRBJ1-1 for the parts outside the CDR3, the full variable domain is GAGVSQTPSNKVTEKGKYVELRCDPISGHTALYWYRQSLGQGPEFLIYFQGTGAADDSGLPNDRFFAVRPEGSVSTLKIQRTERGDSAVYLCASSHPLGGNTEAFFGQGTRLTVV.

This rearrangement joins TRBV7-8 to TRBJ2-7, with D perhaps TRBD1 or TRBD2 (5 bases each). From germline, CDR1 is SGHVS and CDR2 FQNEAQ. The V end was cut by 1 base, the J end by 6 bases, with 16 bases between. The CDR3 sequence is 15 residues long. CDR3 in DNA: TGTGCCAGCAGCTTAGAGCGGATTAGGGGCGGCGAGCAGTACTTC. Amino acids: CASSLERIRGGEQYF.

The chain combines TRBV9 with TRBJ1-2; TRBD1 aligns across 11 bases. The V and J ends lost 6 bases and 7 bases, in that order; junction bases with no gene match: 11. The CDR3 length is 15 residues. Germline V lookup: CDR1 SGDLS, CDR2 YYNGEE. The CDR3 nucleotides read TGTGCCAGCACACTCGTCGGACAGGGGGCGGGTGGCTACACCTTC. Its protein product is CASTLVGQGAGGYTF.

This clonotype was seen many times. The chain is built from TRBV24-1 and TRBJ1-2; the D gene is possibly TRBD1 (6 bases). In germline, CDR1 is KGHDR, CDR2 SFDVKD. The CDR3 sequence is 14 residues long. V lost 3 bases and J lost 8, with 15 bases in between. CDR3 sequence: CATSDTTGFRGYTF. The CDR3 DNA sequence: TGTGCCACCAGTGATACCACAGGGTTTCGGGGCTACACCTTC.